This entry lists 6 T cell receptor beta chains sequenced from one sample in a study of blood T cell repertoires in COVID-19. Assay: immunoSEQ multiplex PCR; the TCRdb copy retains only in-frame clones and omits some. The sample includes over 150,000 clones, just over 85% of them seen just once. Sequenced material: PBMCs or T cells enriched from blood (not recorded which). Receptors were obtained from a woman between 18 and 30 years old who had recovered from COVID-19.

The gene calls are TRBV27 and TRBJ1-2, with D tentatively TRBD1 (6 bases). Trimming pared 3 bases from V and 0 bases from J, leaving 17 bases between. The CDR3 has 17 amino acids. In germline, CDR1 is MNHEY, CDR2 SMNVEV (reference sequence). The chain's CDR3 is CASSFLGANGPNYGYTF. CDR3 sequence (DNA): TGTGCCAGCAGTTTCTTGGGGGCGAATGGTCCTAACTATGGCTACACCTTC.

The V and J genes are TRBV28 and TRBJ1-3; possibly TRBD1 for D (6 bases). The CDR3 sequence is 14 residues long. The V gene's germline CDR1 is MDHEN and CDR2 SYDVKM. Trimming shortened V by 7 bases and J by 2 bases, and 12 bases separated the two germline ends. The CDR3 region is CASKKQGAGNTIYF. CDR3 in DNA: TGTGCCAGCAAGAAACAGGGTGCTGGAAACACCATATATTTT.

The chain employs TRBV4-3 and TRBJ1-2; D ambiguous. The CDR3 spans 14 residues. V was trimmed by 1 base and J by 1 base, leaving 7 bases between them. Germline lookup yields CDR1 LGHNA and CDR2 YSLEER. As DNA, the CDR3 is TGCGCCAGCAGCCAAGCTATTAGTAACTATGGCTACACCTTC. This codes for CASSQAISNYGYTF.

This rearrangement joins TRBV3-1 (or the pseudogene TRBV3-2) to TRBJ2-5, with D uncertain. Germline V lookup: CDR1 LGHDT, CDR2 YNNKEL (reference sequence). V was shortened by 4 bases and J by 5 bases, with 17 bases between the two germline ends. This CDR3 region has 15 residues. This CDR3 is CASSPEPSEMETQYF. CDR3 nucleotide sequence: TGTGCCAGCAGCCCCGAACCGTCAGAAATGGAGACCCAGTACTTC.

This chain connects TRBV28 to TRBJ1-1, with 8 nucleotides matching TRBD1. The germline V gene has CDR1 MDHEN and CDR2 SYDVKM. The CDR3 runs to 18 residues. The V and J ends lost 7 bases and 2 bases, in that order; junction bases with no gene match: 18. The CDR3, as DNA: TGTGCCAGCACCCCAATTAGGACAGGGAAGTCCTTTAACACTGAAGCTTTCTTT. Its protein is CASTPIRTGKSFNTEAFF.

The chain couples TRBV9 to TRBJ1-2; D is ambiguous. Germline lookup yields CDR1 SGDLS and CDR2 YYNGEE. The V and J ends lost 0 bases and 8 bases respectively, with 14 bases between them. This CDR3 has 14 residues. CDR3 DNA: TGTGCCAGCAGCGTAGGCGAGTGGGCTCCGGGCTACACCTTC. Protein: CASSVGEWAPGYTF. Supplemented by reference TRBV9 and TRBJ1-2, the full variable domain reads DSGVTQTPKHLITATGQRVTLRCSPRSGDLSVYWYQQSLDQGLQFLIQYYNGEERAKGNILERFSAQQFPDLHSELNLSSLELGDSALYFCASSVGEWAPGYTFGSGTRLTVV.